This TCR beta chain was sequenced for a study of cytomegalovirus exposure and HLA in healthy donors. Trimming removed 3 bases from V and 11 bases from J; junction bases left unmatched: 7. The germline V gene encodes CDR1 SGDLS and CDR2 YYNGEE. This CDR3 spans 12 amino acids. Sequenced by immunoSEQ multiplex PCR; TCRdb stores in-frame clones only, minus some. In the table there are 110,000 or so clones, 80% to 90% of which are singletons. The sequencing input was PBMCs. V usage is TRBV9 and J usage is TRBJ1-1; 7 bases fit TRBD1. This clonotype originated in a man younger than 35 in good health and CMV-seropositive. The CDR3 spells CASSAKGAGAFF. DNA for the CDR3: TGTGCCAGCAGCGCGAAGGGGGCTGGGGCTTTCTTT.